Shown below are 14 T cell receptor beta chains from a single sample sequenced in a study of T cell repertoires in cytomegalovirus infection (dated by TCRdb to the late 2010s). In the paper's terms, the treatment or condition label means: in vitro stimulation with specific CMV peptide epitopes to enrich CMV-specific T cells. Instrument on record: Illumina HiSeq 1500. TCRdb reprocessed the public reads (quality trimming at Q25 with fastp, clone calling with MiXCR) and kept in-frame beta chains. Each record represents a unique CDR3 protein, reported with the most common genes and DNA among its rows. This sample has around 140,000 distinct CDR3 sequences in its table, and 32% of those were observed once. Jointly, the top ten make up around half of the sample. These receptors' antigens are unknown. This material consisted of CD8+ T cells from cultured PBMCs, taken from culture after CMV antigen stimulation. The receptors were sampled from a human donor in good health (CMV status not recorded). Some clones in this sample may be carry-over from other donors' samples.

This clonotype has more than one count but fewer than ten. This chain connects TRBV28 to TRBJ2-1, with TRBD1 matching over 8 bases. Germline CDR1 MDHEN, CDR2 SYDVKM. V lost 6 bases and J lost 9; bases outside the gene matches: 10. This CDR3 spans 14 amino acids. The CDR3: CASSPDRVDGEQFF. The CDR3 DNA reads TGTGCCAGCAGCCCGGACAGGGTGGATGGTGAGCAGTTCTTC.

This clonotype appeared a few times. The chain uses TRBV9 and TRBJ2-3, with D unclear. Germline V gives CDR1 SGDLS, CDR2 YYNGEE. The CDR3 spans 12 residues. V was clipped by 0 bases and J by 4 bases, with 3 bases between them. The CDR3 DNA reads as TGTGCCAGCAGCGTAGCTTCAGATACGCAGTATTTT. It translates to CASSVASDTQYF. The whole variable domain, remainder taken from reference TRBV9 and TRBJ2-3, is DSGVTQTPKHLITATGQRVTLRCSPRSGDLSVYWYQQSLDQGLQFLIQYYNGEERAKGNILERFSAQQFPDLHSELNLSSLELGDSALYFCASSVASDTQYFGPGTRLTVL.

The chain combines TRBV10-3 with TRBJ2-7, with D possibly matching TRBD1 (5 bases). Trimming shortened V by 11 bases and J by 0 bases, and 14 bases separated the two germline ends. The CDR3 contains 13 residues. Germline V gene data show CDR1 as ENHRY and CDR2 as SYGVKD. The CDR3 region is CAAAETASYEQYF. Written as DNA, the CDR3 is TGTGCCGCCGCCGAGACAGCCTCCTACGAGCAGTACTTC.

This sequence joins TRBV6-8 and TRBJ2-3; D possibly corresponds to TRBD2 (5 bases). The CDR3 consists of 12 residues. In germline, CDR1 is MNHGY, CDR2 SAAAGT. The germline V and J ends were trimmed by 2 bases and 5 bases, with 5 bases remaining between them. CDR3 DNA sequence: TGTGCCAGCAGTTACGCGGGAGATACGCAGTATTTT. Its protein is CASSYAGDTQYF.

The gene calls are TRBV7-9 and TRBJ2-2; 7 positions match TRBD2. The CDR3 spans 15 residues. Trimming took 7 bases from V and 4 from J; bases not matched to a gene: 9. Germline V lookup: CDR1 SEHNR, CDR2 FQNEAQ (reference sequence). CDR3 bases: TGTGCCAGCACCCCGGGGGGACGGGTCACCGGGGAGCTGTTTTTT. It codes for CASTPGGRVTGELFF.

This sequence joins TRBV20-1 and TRBJ2-5; the match to TRBD1 covers 7 bases. Germline CDR1 is DFQATT and CDR2 is SNEGSKA (reference sequence). There are 16 residues in the CDR3. Trimming at V came to 4 bases and at J to 2 bases, leaving 13 bases not matched to a gene. The DNA for the CDR3 is TGCAGTGCTATAACCCAACGCTCGGACAGGCAAGAGACCCAGTACTTC. Translating gives CSAITQRSDRQETQYF.

The V and J genes are TRBV5-1 and TRBJ1-1; 10 bases match TRBD1. Germline CDR1 reads SGHRS; CDR2 reads YFSETQ. The CDR3 has 14 amino acids. J gave up 4 bases and V 0 bases, and 0 bases lay outside the gene matches. CDR3 sequence (DNA): TGCGCCAGCAGCTTGGGACAGGGGGCCACTGAAGCTTTCTTT. As protein: CASSLGQGATEAFF.

A few counts support this clonotype. The chain is built from TRBV11-2 and TRBJ2-2; the match to TRBD1 covers 8 bases. The ends lost 5 bases at V and 5 bases at J; junction bases unmatched: 10. This CDR3 is 16 amino acids long. CDR1 is SGHAT, CDR2 FQNNGV, per germline. The CDR3 region has the DNA TGTGCCAGCAGCACCAGGGGGCGAAAAGGAACCGGGGAGCTGTTTTTT. Its translation: CASSTRGRKGTGELFF.

This clonotype ranks as medium-sized. The chain carries TRBV28 and TRBJ2-7; D not resolved. CDR3 length: 13 amino acids. Per the germline V gene, CDR1 is MDHEN and CDR2 is SYDVKM. Trimming removed 2 bases from V and 2 bases from J, with 7 bases in between. The CDR3 DNA sequence: TGTGCCAGCAGTTTAGTCGATACCTACGAGCAGTACTTC. Protein product: CASSLVDTYEQYF.

This clonotype was picked up a small number of times. The V call is TRBV3-1, the J call TRBJ2-1; D possibly matches TRBD1 or TRBD2 (5 bases each). The CDR3 is made up of 15 amino acids. The V end lost 0 bases, the J end lost 4 bases, and 10 bases lay between the germline ends. From germline, CDR1 is LGHDT and CDR2 YNNKEL (reference sequence). As DNA, the CDR3 is TGTGCCAGCAGCCAAGATTTGGGGGAGTACAATGAGCAGTTCTTC. Its protein product is CASSQDLGEYNEQFF.

In its sample, this clonotype was seen a few times. This chain joins TRBV2 and TRBJ2-5; 13 nucleotides agree with TRBD2. The CDR3 contains 15 residues. The germline CDR1 and CDR2 sequences are SNHLY and FYNNEI. The trim removed 4 bases at V and 3 bases at J, leaving 2 bases unmatched. The chain's CDR3 is CASSAGLAGEETQYF. The CDR3 DNA is TGTGCCAGCAGTGCTGGACTAGCGGGGGAAGAGACCCAGTACTTC. The whole variable domain, filled in from reference TRBV2 and TRBJ2-5, reads EPEVTQTPSHQVTQMGQEVILRCVPISNHLYFYWYRQILGQKVEFLVSFYNNEISEKSEIFDDQFSVERPDGSNFTLKIRSTKLEDSAMYFCASSAGLAGEETQYFGPGTRLLVL.

The table lists this clonotype with many counts. V usage is TRBV7-2 and J usage is TRBJ1-6; 7 bases line up with TRBD1. V lost 5 bases, J lost 7 bases, and 8 bases stayed unmatched. The CDR3 length is 15 residues. In germline, CDR1 is SGHTA, CDR2 FQGNSA. CDR3 amino acids: CASSLSAGGNSPLHF. The CDR3 DNA follows: TGTGCCAGCAGCCTAAGCGCAGGGGGAAATTCACCCCTCCACTTT.

This clonotype occurred a few times. This chain uses TRBV20-1 with TRBJ2-3; D unresolved. The CDR3 sequence is 11 residues long. Germline V gene sequence: CDR1 DFQATT, CDR2 SNEGSKA (reference sequence). Trimming cost V 0 bases and J 5 bases, with 3 bases left between them. CDR3 DNA sequence: TGCAGTGCTAGAGATGGAGATACGCAGTATTTT. Translating gives CSARDGDTQYF.

The gene calls are TRBV9 and TRBJ2-7, with D possibly TRBD1 on 6 matching bases. V lost 4 bases, J lost 7 bases, and 21 bases lay in between. Germline loops: CDR1 SGDLS, CDR2 YYNGEE. The CDR3 sequence is 15 residues long. In DNA form, the CDR3 reads TGTGCCAGCAGCATGATGCCGGGACACCCCCCGGAGCAGTACTTC. Its translation is CASSMMPGHPPEQYF.